The T cell receptor (beta chain) described here comes from a study of pediatric ulcerative colitis. The study, taken as a whole, reports: Clonal expansions reduced rectal repertoire diversity in acute severe colitis. Blood-rectal clonal overlap within each person was significantly higher in ulcerative colitis patients than controls.

Comment on this clone: Its specificity is unknown.

Using immunoSEQ multiplex PCR, the repertoire was profiled, and TCRdb retains in-frame clones only, with some absent. The table has tens of thousands of clones, 65% to 80% seen once. Rectal tissue came from one to two pinch biopsies taken at colonoscopy. The receptor was isolated from a boy aged 5-17 years with severe ulcerative colitis. Sequencing was performed on gut tissue.

The CDR3 DNA follows: TGCGCCAGCAGCCAGCGGGACAGGGTAGGAAACACCATATATTTT. Residues: CASSQRDRVGNTIYF. The chain is built from TRBV4-1 and TRBJ1-3; TRBD1 matches 9 bases. V lost 3 bases, J lost 4 bases, and 4 bases stayed unmatched. The germline V gene has CDR1 MGHRA and CDR2 YSYEKL. The CDR3 runs 15 residues.